The rows below give T cell receptor beta chains drawn from one sample of a study of OX40 agonist ivuxolimab in advanced cancers. The method was immunoSEQ multiplex PCR; TCRdb's version includes in-frame clones alone and lacks a portion of them. This sample has fewer than 45,000 clones, with 89% found just once. Sequencing used CD4+ or CD8+ T cells sorted from blood, obtained in a trial of the OX40 agonist ivuxolimab. The receptors come from an adult with an advanced solid tumor such as melanoma, head and neck, liver or kidney cancer. Each CDR3 is given with its conserved first and last residue. D genes are given only for firm matches.

>.|TRBV7-3|13|TRBJ2-5
CASSLGQGETQYF
>.|TRBV5-1|14|TRBJ2-5
CASSPNGPQETQYF
>TRBD1|TRBV7-2|14|TRBJ1-2
CASSTPGGFWGYTF
>.|TRBV7-2|14|TRBJ1-4
CASSLQSVNEKLFF
>.|TRBV5-1|11|TRBJ2-7
CASSLRNEQYF
>.|TRBV7-8|17|TRBJ2-3
CASSLASTTALTDTQYF
>.|TRBV4-3|17|TRBJ1-4
CASSLNPLQGEGEKLFF
>TRBD1|TRBV5-1|16|TRBJ1-5
CASSLGPGGLAQPQHF
>.|TRBV9|16|TRBJ2-2
CASSPQGLGVTGELFF
>.|TRBV10-3|13|TRBJ2-3
CAISVDTTDTQYF
>.|TRBV29-1|13|TRBJ1-5
CSVGSLPNQPQHF
>TRBD1|TRBV5-1|18|TRBJ1-3
CASSLAGTGGSSGNTIYF
>.|TRBV9|18|TRBJ1-4
CASSVGLVEAVGGEKLFF
>.|TRBV6-1|14|TRBJ2-7
CASSRMGQGGEQYF
>.|TRBV19|14|TRBJ2-2
CASTSPVPTGELFF
>.|TRBV2|14|TRBJ1-1
CASSEALSYTEAFF
>.|TRBV6-1|14|TRBJ2-1
CASSEVRRINWQFF
>.|TRBV4-3|16|TRBJ2-6
CASSQDRDSWANVLTF
>.|TRBV18|14|TRBJ1-1
CASSPQGLNTEAFF
>TRBD1|TRBV11-2|15|TRBJ2-2
CASSFQTGITGELFF
>.|TRBV10-1|13|TRBJ1-1
CASSGGANTEAFF
>TRBD2|TRBV9|16|TRBJ2-2
CASSVEGRGRDGELFF
>.|TRBV6-6|14|TRBJ1-2
CASSPQSLDYGYTF
>TRBD2|TRBV7-7|14|TRBJ2-5
CASSVAGRVETQYF
>.|TRBV30|12|TRBJ1-3
CAWSVLGNTIYF
>.|TRBV29-1|12|TRBJ1-2
CSVETSDYGYTF
>.|TRBV5-1|15|TRBJ2-5
CASSPPRRGEETQYF
>.|TRBV10-2|14|TRBJ1-1
CASSDGAKVTEAFF
>TRBD1|TRBV15|15|TRBJ1-2
CATSRDPTGYYGYTF
>.|TRBV6-1|13|TRBJ2-1
CATWVGPYNEQFF
>TRBD1|TRBV5-6|14|TRBJ1-2
CASSPGTGNYGYTF
>.|TRBV19|16|TRBJ1-5
CASTWGGTYSNQPQHF
>.|TRBV5-4|14|TRBJ2-5
CASSLRGGTETQYF
>.|TRBV4-3|15|.
CASSQARLPPYEQYF
>.|TRBV13|16|TRBJ1-6
CASSPPRGRPGSPLHF
>.|TRBV2|15|TRBJ2-3
CASSTGTSSTDTQYF
>.|TRBV7-6|15|TRBJ2-2
CASSLGASIAGELFF
>.|TRBV28|12|TRBJ2-3
CASSSPTDTQYF
>.|TRBV11-2|15|TRBJ2-7
CASRRAGVQGGEQYF
>TRBD2|TRBV5-1|14|TRBJ2-1
CASSITGGYNEQFF
>TRBD2|TRBV7-3|16|TRBJ2-1
CASSLSGLAVIDEQFF
>TRBD1|TRBV2|14|TRBJ1-2
CASSELGQGDGYTF
>.|TRBV6-6|13|TRBJ2-2
CASDHRNTGELFF
>.|TRBV11-2|15|TRBJ1-2
CASSPGPRINYGYTF
>.|TRBV28|14|TRBJ1-2
CASRVGAENYGYTF
>.|TRBV5-1|14|TRBJ2-1
CASSFGGLDNEQFF
>.|TRBV6-5|14|TRBJ1-4
CASSYSLAGEKLFF
>.|TRBV7-3|15|TRBJ2-7
CASSLSRGDLYEQYF
>TRBD1|TRBV19|18|TRBJ2-4
CASRETGSRYLAKNIQYF
>.|TRBV7-2|15|TRBJ2-7
CASSKGLLSSYEQYF
>TRBD1|TRBV11-3|14|TRBJ2-1
CASSLRQGVDEQFF
>.|TRBV7-6|13|TRBJ1-3
CASSLVGWDTIYF
>.|TRBV9|15|TRBJ2-3
CASSVGTEPAGTQYF